Shown below are 16 T cell receptor beta chains from a single sample sequenced in a study of blood T cell repertoires in COVID-19. Sequenced by immunoSEQ multiplex PCR; TCRdb stores in-frame clones only, minus some. The sample carries about 67,000 clones, 75% to 90% recorded once. Sequencing was carried out using peripheral blood. The receptors here all came from a man aged 45-65 years with active COVID-19.

The chain is built from TRBV14 and TRBJ2-1; possibly TRBD2 for D (6 bases). Trimming left V 6 bases short and J 4 bases short, with 19 bases between. Germline loops: CDR1 SGHDN, CDR2 FVKESK. There are 16 residues in the CDR3. CDR3 sequence: CASSHLPEGRYNEQFF. The CDR3 nucleotides read TGTGCCAGCAGTCACCTCCCGGAAGGGAGGTACAATGAGCAGTTCTTC.

This rearrangement joins TRBV27 to TRBJ2-7; TRBD2 matches 8 bases. Losses at the gene ends were 5 bases for V and 0 bases for J; bases not matched to a gene: 12. Germline CDR1 reads MNHEY; CDR2 reads SMNVEV (reference sequence). CDR3 size: 17 residues. The CDR3 loop reads CASSPQISGGLSYEQYF. The CDR3 DNA sequence: TGTGCCAGCAGTCCCCAAATCTCGGGAGGGCTCTCCTACGAGCAGTACTTC.

This chain uses TRBV11-1 with TRBJ2-1; D possibly corresponds to TRBD1 (6 bases). This CDR3 is 12 amino acids long. Germline V gives CDR1 SGHAT, CDR2 FQDESV (reference sequence). V lost 5 bases and J 5 bases, leaving 7 bases between the germline ends. In DNA form, the CDR3 reads TGTGCCAGCAGCAGGGGGAACAATGAGCAGTTCTTC. Residues: CASSRGNNEQFF.

The J gene is TRBJ1-2, the V gene TRBV29-1; 9 nucleotides agree with TRBD1. V lost 7 bases, J lost 6 bases, and 6 bases stayed unmatched. This CDR3 has 12 residues. Germline V CDR1 and CDR2: SQVTM, ANQGSEA. DNA for the CDR3: TGCAGCGGCCGGACAGGGGCAGATGGCTACACCTTC. Translated, it gives CSGRTGADGYTF.

V and J are TRBV6-2 or TRBV6-3 and TRBJ2-3, with 9 bases lining up with TRBD1. From germline, CDR1 is MNHEY and CDR2 SVGEGT. Trimming removed 5 bases from V and 6 bases from J; junction bases left unmatched: 12. CDR3 size: 16 residues. This CDR3 is CASSDRSGTGKDTQYF. The DNA for the CDR3 is TGTGCCAGCAGTGACCGATCCGGGACAGGGAAGGATACGCAGTATTTT.

The chain recombines TRBV19 with TRBJ1-1; unclear D gene. The CDR3 consists of 13 residues. The V end lost 6 bases, the J end lost 1 base, and 9 bases lay between the germline ends. Germline V CDR1 and CDR2: LNHDA, SQIVND (reference sequence). The DNA of the CDR3 is TGTGCCAGTAGGACAACACCGAACACTGAAGCTTTCTTT. Amino acid sequence: CASRTTPNTEAFF.

The CDR3 bases are TGTGCCACCAGCAGAGATCGGGCGGGGACCGAGACCCAGTACTTC. Its translation is CATSRDRAGTETQYF. The J gene is TRBJ2-5, the V gene TRBV15; TRBD2 is a possible D gene (6 bases). CDR1 is LNHNV and CDR2 is YYDKDF in the germline V gene (reference sequence). The CDR3 is 15 amino acids. Trimming stripped 0 bases from V and 5 bases from J, with 13 bases between. Drawing the rest from reference TRBV15 and TRBJ2-5, the complete variable domain is DAMVIQNPRYQVTQFGKPVTLSCSQTLNHNVMYWYQQKSSQAPKLLFHYYDKDFNNEADTPDNFQSRRPNTSFCFLDIRSPGLGDTAMYLCATSRDRAGTETQYFGPGTRLLVL.

The chain combines TRBV7-2 with TRBJ2-1; 7 bases map to TRBD2. J gave up 9 bases and V 1 base, and 0 bases lay outside the gene matches. Per germline, CDR1 SGHTA and CDR2 FQGNSA. The CDR3 runs 12 residues. CDR3 residues: CASSLERGEQFF. CDR3 in DNA: TGTGCCAGCAGCTTAGAGCGGGGTGAGCAGTTCTTC. Filled out from reference TRBV7-2 and TRBJ2-1, the complete variable domain reads GAGVSQSPSNKVTEKGKDVELRCDPISGHTALYWYRQSLGQGLEFLIYFQGNSAPDKSGLPSDRFSAERTGGSVSTLTIQRTQQEDSAVYLCASSLERGEQFFGPGTRLTVL.

The rearrangement uses TRBV6-4 and TRBJ2-2; D is ambiguous. Germline V lookup: CDR1 MRHNA, CDR2 SNTAGT. V was trimmed by 2 bases and J by 5 bases, leaving 6 bases between them. The CDR3 length is 13 residues. DNA for the CDR3: TGTGCCAGCAGTGACATAAAAACCGGGGAGCTGTTTTTT. Translating it yields CASSDIKTGELFF.

The CDR3: CASRKGGNTGELFF. The CDR3 region has the DNA TGTGCCAGCAGGAAGGGAGGCAACACCGGGGAGCTGTTTTTT. The chain combines TRBV28 with TRBJ2-2; D perhaps matches TRBD2 (6 bases). This CDR3 has 14 amino acids. V lost 6 bases and J lost 2, with 10 bases in between. Germline CDR1 reads MDHEN; CDR2 reads SYDVKM. Combining the CDR3 with reference TRBV28 and TRBJ2-2 gives the whole variable domain DVKVTQSSRYLVKRTGEKVFLECVQDMDHENMFWYRQDPGLGLRLIYFSYDVKMKEKGDIPEGYSVSREKKERFSLILESASTNQTSMYLCASRKGGNTGELFFGEGSRLTVL.

This chain uses TRBV28 with TRBJ2-6; 9 bases are a match to TRBD1. V shed 6 bases and J 1 base; nucleotides not matched to a gene: 7. The CDR3 spans 17 residues. From germline, CDR1 is MDHEN and CDR2 SYDVKM. The CDR3 bases are TGTGCCAGCAGCCGACAGGGGGGGAGTTCTGGGGCCAACGTCCTGACTTTC. The encoded protein is CASSRQGGSSGANVLTF.

This chain connects TRBV29-1 to TRBJ1-2; a weak D match, TRBD1 (6 bases). The V end lost 5 bases, the J end lost 0 bases, and 13 bases lay between the germline ends. This CDR3 is 14 amino acids long. Germline V lookup: CDR1 SQVTM, CDR2 ANQGSEA. The CDR3 loop reads CSVPLDRPNYGYTF. CDR3 coding DNA: TGCAGCGTTCCTCTGGACAGACCTAACTATGGCTACACCTTC.

The V gene is TRBV27, the J gene TRBJ2-1; 8 bases align to TRBD1. CDR1 and CDR2 (germline): MNHEY, SMNVEV (reference sequence). There are 16 residues in the CDR3. V was pared by 2 bases and J by 8 bases, with 11 bases of the junction left unmatched. The CDR3 sequence: CASSLAAGGFSDEQFF. CDR3 nucleotide sequence: TGTGCCAGCAGTTTAGCTGCAGGGGGCTTTTCGGATGAGCAGTTCTTC.

This clone was detected once. The chain is built from TRBV27 and TRBJ2-7; 7 nucleotides agree with TRBD2. This CDR3 comprises 16 residues. Germline CDR1 and CDR2: MNHEY and SMNVEV (reference sequence). V dropped 0 bases and J dropped 0; count of bases not matched to a gene: 5. Written as DNA, the CDR3 is TGTGCCAGCAGTTTATCCGGGGCTAGCGGCTCCTACGAGCAGTACTTC. Translating gives CASSLSGASGSYEQYF.

This chain uses TRBV28 with TRBJ2-5, with 11 bases matching TRBD2. CDR3 length equals 16 residues. The V and J ends lost 4 bases and 4 bases, in that order; junction bases with no gene match: 8. Germline assignment: CDR1 MDHEN and CDR2 SYDVKM. CDR3 DNA: TGTGCCAGCAGTTCTCCCACTAGCGGGAGTCGAGAGACCCAGTACTTC. It yields the protein CASSSPTSGSRETQYF.

The sample holds one count of this clone. The chain uses TRBV11-3 and TRBJ1-2; weak D call: TRBD1 (5 bases). The CDR3 contains 14 residues. The V end lost 2 bases, the J end lost 2 bases, and 9 bases lay between the germline ends. Germline CDR1 is SGHNT and CDR2 is YENEEA. CDR3 DNA sequence: TGTGCCAGCAGCTTAAGCCGACAGAACTATGGCTACACCTTC. Translation: CASSLSRQNYGYTF.